What follows are 12 T cell receptor beta chains derived from one specimen sequenced in a study of brain T cells in children with intractable seizures. Sequencing used immunoSEQ multiplex PCR; TCRdb keeps in-frame clones, though not all of them. The table lists approximately 60,000 clones, about 96% of them singletons, with roughly 0.38% in the top ten. The sequencing used peripheral blood, collected at surgery. Receptors were obtained from a boy in the first two years of life with focal cortical dysplasia and intractable seizures.

The rearrangement links TRBV10-1 to TRBJ2-1, with 12 bases identical to TRBD2. The length of the CDR3 is 17 residues. Germline V gene sequence: CDR1 WNHNN, CDR2 SYGVQD (reference sequence). V lost 2 bases and J lost 4; bases outside the gene matches: 6. CDR3 nucleotides: TGCGCCAGCAGTGAGACTAGCGGGGGGTCCCCTTACAATGAGCAGTTCTTC. Protein sequence: CASSETSGGSPYNEQFF.

The chain combines TRBV19 with TRBJ1-4; D not resolved. From germline, CDR1 is LNHDA and CDR2 SQIVND (reference sequence). Between the trimmed V and J ends, which lost 3 bases and 6 bases, there was a span of 17 bases. This CDR3 is built from 16 residues. The CDR3 is CASSIQVDWRHEKLFF. CDR3 sequence (DNA): TGTGCCAGTAGTATTCAGGTGGACTGGAGGCATGAAAAACTGTTTTTT.

A single count supports this clone. The CDR3 here is CASSLSTGNGEQFF. DNA of the CDR3: TGTGCCAGCAGCCTATCGACAGGGAATGGTGAGCAGTTCTTC. V gene TRBV7-6 combines with J gene TRBJ2-1, with 7 bases lining up with TRBD1. In germline, CDR1 is SGHVS, CDR2 FNYEAQ. The CDR3 totals 14 residues. The V and J ends lost 5 bases and 9 bases, in that order; junction bases with no gene match: 10.

This clone has only one observation. The J gene is TRBJ2-3, the V gene TRBV10-2, with 7 bases aligning to TRBD1. This CDR3 is 17 amino acids long. Losses at the gene ends were 3 bases for V and 3 bases for J; bases not matched to a gene: 12. Germline values: CDR1 WSHSY, CDR2 SAAADI. Written as DNA, the CDR3 is TGCGCCAGCAGTGATCTGACAGGGACCCGAGGGACAGATACGCAGTATTTT. This codes for CASSDLTGTRGTDTQYF.

This clone was seen a single time. V usage is TRBV4-3 and J usage is TRBJ2-1; TRBD2 agrees at 13 bases. The length of the CDR3 is 15 residues. Germline V gene sequence: CDR1 LGHNA, CDR2 YSLEER. V trimming: 2 bases; J trimming: 6 bases; junction bases outside the gene matches: 1. CDR3 loop: CASSQTSGRANEQFF. The DNA for the CDR3 is TGCGCCAGCAGCCAAACTAGCGGGAGGGCCAATGAGCAGTTCTTC.

This chain connects TRBV29-1 to TRBJ2-1, with D possibly being TRBD2 (6 bases). Trimming cost V 0 bases and J 4 bases, with 13 bases left between them. The CDR3 extends over 15 amino acids. The germline V gene encodes CDR1 SQVTM and CDR2 ANQGSEA. The CDR3 nucleotides are TGCAGCGTTGAAGATTGGGGGGTTTCATACAATGAGCAGTTCTTC. Protein product: CSVEDWGVSYNEQFF.

This rearrangement joins TRBV14 to TRBJ2-7; 8 bases match TRBD1. Losses at the gene ends were 1 base for V and 0 bases for J; bases not matched to a gene: 2. Germline V CDR1 and CDR2: SGHDN, FVKESK. The CDR3 has 15 amino acids. The CDR3 region is CASSQGTGISYEQYF. The CDR3, as DNA: TGTGCCAGCAGCCAAGGGACAGGGATCTCCTACGAGCAGTACTTC.

The gene calls are TRBV7-6 and TRBJ1-5; D might be TRBD1 (6 bases). The CDR3 loop spans 19 amino acids. The germline CDR1 and CDR2 sequences are SGHVS and FNYEAQ. The V gene lost 2 bases and the J gene lost 0 bases, with 20 bases spanning the gap. The chain's CDR3 is CASSLFPRGPIHSNQPQHF. Written as DNA, the CDR3 is TGTGCCAGCAGCTTATTTCCCAGGGGCCCCATCCATAGCAATCAGCCCCAGCATTTT.

The chain combines TRBV9 with TRBJ1-2; TRBD1 aligns across 10 bases. This CDR3 contains 17 residues. The V and J ends lost 3 bases and 7 bases, in that order; junction bases with no gene match: 15. Germline V lookup: CDR1 SGDLS, CDR2 YYNGEE. CDR3 sequence (DNA): TGTGCCAGCAGCGCGAGGATTCACCTGACAGGGGGCCCTGGCTACACCTTC. As protein: CASSARIHLTGGPGYTF.

On this clone: A read error may produce the germline difference seen at one junction end. The V call is TRBV27, the J call TRBJ2-7; 7 bases match TRBD1. Germline V gives CDR1 MNHEY, CDR2 SMNVEV (reference sequence). The CDR3 extends over 14 amino acids. CDR3: CASSFSIGTVKSHF. The CDR3 coding sequence is TGTGCCAGCAGTTTTTCGATAGGGACAGTTAAGTCGCACTTC.

The genes are TRBV6-5 and TRBJ2-1, with 7 positions matching TRBD2. Per germline, CDR1 MNHEY and CDR2 SVGAGI. V lost 1 base to trimming and J lost 7 bases; unmatched junction nucleotides: 4. CDR3 length: 14 residues. The CDR3 sequence is CASSYWISGNEQFF. The CDR3 DNA sequence: TGTGCCAGCAGTTACTGGATTAGCGGGAATGAGCAGTTCTTC.

The V gene is TRBV12-5, the J gene TRBJ2-5; D uncertain. Trimming pared 4 bases from V and 1 base from J, leaving 13 bases between. Germline V lookup: CDR1 LGHNT, CDR2 FRNRAP. This CDR3 has 15 residues. Here the CDR3 DNA reads TGTGCTAGTGGTTACCGGCACCGGGTCCAAGAGACCCAGTACTTC. As protein: CASGYRHRVQETQYF.